These 6 T cell receptor beta chains were all obtained from the same sample, sequenced in a study of T cell responses to AZD1222 COVID-19 vaccine. TCRdb keeps only in-frame clones here, not all; method: immunoSEQ multiplex PCR. Of approximately 140,000 clones detected, roughly 90% appear once; the ten largest clones hold approximately 1.5%. The specimen comprised peripheral blood, sampled on day 0 of AZD1222 vaccination. These receptors all stem from an adult in good health.

The rearrangement uses TRBV18 and TRBJ1-6; 9 bases line up with TRBD1. Germline CDR1 and CDR2: KGHSH and LQKENI. The CDR3 loop spans 14 amino acids. The V gene end was trimmed by 2 bases and the J gene end by 8 bases; junction bases not matched to a gene: 1. CDR3 DNA: TGTGCCAGCTCACCAAGACAGGGGGATTCACCCCTCCACTTT. Translation: CASSPRQGDSPLHF. The full variable domain, with the rest looked up from reference TRBV18 and TRBJ1-6, is NAGVMQNPRHLVRRRGQEARLRCSPMKGHSHVYWYRQLPEEGLKFMVYLQKENIIDESGMPKERFSAEFPKEGPSILRIQQVVRGDSAAYFCASSPRQGDSPLHFGNGTRLTVT.

The CDR3 here is CSASQDETQYF. CDR3 sequence (DNA): TGCAGTGCTAGTCAAGACGAGACCCAGTACTTC. The chain combines TRBV20-1 with TRBJ2-5, with unresolved D. The CDR3 has 11 residues. The V end was cut by 3 bases, the J end by 5 bases, with 7 bases between. Germline loops: CDR1 DFQATT, CDR2 SNEGSKA (reference sequence).

This chain links TRBV19 with TRBJ2-1; D call uncertain. The CDR3 loop spans 12 amino acids. The germline CDR1 and CDR2 sequences are LNHDA and SQIVND (reference sequence). Trimming cost V 5 bases and J 8 bases, with 10 bases left between them. This CDR3 is CASSYSIHEQFF. The CDR3 nucleotides read TGTGCCAGTAGTTATAGCATCCATGAGCAGTTCTTC. Based on the CDR3 plus reference TRBV19 and TRBJ2-1, the full variable domain is DGGITQSPKYLFRKEGQNVTLSCEQNLNHDAMYWYRQDPGQGLRLIYYSQIVNDFQKGDIAEGYSVSREKKESFPLTVTSAQKNPTAFYLCASSYSIHEQFFGPGTRLTVL.

J is TRBJ2-1 and V is TRBV10-1, with D perhaps TRBD1 or TRBD2 (5 bases each). Trimming stripped 2 bases from V and 6 bases from J, with 14 bases between. The CDR3 spans 15 residues. Germline V CDR1 and CDR2: WNHNN, SYGVQD (reference sequence). The CDR3 reads CASSEGTASPNEQFF. The CDR3 DNA follows: TGCGCCAGCAGTGAGGGGACCGCAAGTCCCAATGAGCAGTTCTTC.

CDR3 region: CASSSDIGPANYGYTF. CDR3 bases: TGTGCCAGCAGTTCGGACATCGGCCCAGCTAACTATGGCTACACCTTC. This chain connects TRBV6-2 or TRBV6-3 to TRBJ1-2, with a possible D match to TRBD1 (5 bases). Germline V gene sequence: CDR1 MNHEY, CDR2 SVGEGT. The V and J ends lost 4 bases and 0 bases respectively, with 15 bases between them. This CDR3 region has 16 residues.

The rearrangement uses TRBV19 and TRBJ1-2, with 7 positions matching TRBD1. The CDR3 is 14 amino acids. Looked up from germline, CDR1 is LNHDA and CDR2 is SQIVND (reference sequence). V was pared by 6 bases and J by 8 bases, with 12 bases of the junction left unmatched. The CDR3 coding sequence is TGTGCCAGTAGCAGAGACAGGGCGAGGGGGGGCTACACCTTC. Protein: CASSRDRARGGYTF.